A single T cell receptor beta chain is shown here with its context. Which antigen it targets is not known. No much larger clone exists at a distance of one base, and base qualities are not known. At one collaborating source in Seattle, patients were enrolled during active infection and were followed longitudinally through the course of disease. Each collaborating institution followed its own protocols to collect whole blood in K2EDTA tubes. For TCRbeta analysis, collaborators shipped samples in one of three forms: frozen whole blood, isolated PBMCs, or DNA extracted from either of those sample types. TCRbeta CDR3 regions were amplified from genomic DNA using the immunoSEQ Assay, a bias-controlled multiplex PCR. Per the authors' processing: The number of nucleated cells in each sample was estimated from the amplification of reference gene primers within the assay. To quantify the absolute abundance of each unique TCRbeta CDR3 rearrangement, sequence reads were collapsed and filtered. Productive Simpson clonality was computed per sample as the square root of Simpson's diversity index over productive rearrangements. This immuneACCESS table, as held by TCRdb, lists in-frame sequences with V and J called but not all clones. Of the missing ones, under half trace to an unresolved V gene in checked studies; the others have no known cause. Clone size and the V and J calls come from that table; the DNA yielded D and trimming. Here the sample has some 150,000 clones; around 85% occur a single time. The top ten clones comprise 9.5% to 12% of the sample.

This sample was taken from a study of blood T cell repertoires in COVID-19 (dated by TCRdb to the early 2020s). A note on the overall study: The collaborator samples originated in the United States, Italy and Spain and spanned the acute and convalescent phases of COVID-19. The material from the prospective study consisted of cDNA or gDNA derived from T cells, B-cell-depleted T cells, or PBMCs. Deeply sampled blood TCRbeta repertoires from subjects exposed to, actively infected with, or recovered from COVID-19 were included in the dataset. The repertoires were released in a freely available public database meant as a resource for research on the immune response to SARS-CoV-2. The samples were drawn from two sources: the first 160 participants of the ongoing ImmuneRACE study, and fewer than 1,500 subjects contributed by 6 global collaborators. Nearly every sample came with metadata listing a de-identified subject ID, COVID-19 status, age in years and sex. Where available, HLA class I and class II types were taken from metadata supplied by the sample provider and were not determined by assay-based typing.

The paper's findings and limits, for the study overall: How much clinical and demographic metadata was included differed by source and by participant, and the metadata was provided uncurated.

CDR1 and CDR2 are read off the germline V gene as ENHRY and SYGVKD. The CDR3 goes from the cysteine to the phenylalanine over 13 residues. This entry keeps only the CDR3 DNA: 39 bases, framed from base 1. V is reduced by 4 bases and J by 8 bases, leaving a spacing of 11 bases between them. The sequence was collected from an older woman with COVID-19, enrolled during active disease. Recombination joined TRBV10-3 with TRBJ2-2; no D gene call is confident. Sequenced sample: peripheral blood. The CDR3 region: CAISVYKSGELFF. The bases read TGTGCCATCAGTGTGTATAAATCTGGGGAGCTGTTTTTT.